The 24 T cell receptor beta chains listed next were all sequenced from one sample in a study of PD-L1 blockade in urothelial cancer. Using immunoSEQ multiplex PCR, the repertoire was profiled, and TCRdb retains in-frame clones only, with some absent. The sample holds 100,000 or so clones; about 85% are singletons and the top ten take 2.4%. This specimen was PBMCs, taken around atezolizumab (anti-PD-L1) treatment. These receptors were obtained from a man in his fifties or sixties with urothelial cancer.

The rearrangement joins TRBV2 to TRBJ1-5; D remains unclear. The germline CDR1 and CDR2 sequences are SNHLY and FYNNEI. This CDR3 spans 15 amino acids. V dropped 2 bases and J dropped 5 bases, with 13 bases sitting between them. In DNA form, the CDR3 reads TGTGCCAGCAGTGAATCCCAACAGCTTTATCAGCCCCAGCATTTT. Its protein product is CASSESQQLYQPQHF.

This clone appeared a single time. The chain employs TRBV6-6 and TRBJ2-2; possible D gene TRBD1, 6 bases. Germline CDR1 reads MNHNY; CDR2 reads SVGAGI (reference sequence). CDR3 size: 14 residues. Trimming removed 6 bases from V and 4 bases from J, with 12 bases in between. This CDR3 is CASRKDSSTGELFF. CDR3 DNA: TGTGCCAGCAGGAAGGACAGTAGCACCGGGGAGCTGTTTTTT.

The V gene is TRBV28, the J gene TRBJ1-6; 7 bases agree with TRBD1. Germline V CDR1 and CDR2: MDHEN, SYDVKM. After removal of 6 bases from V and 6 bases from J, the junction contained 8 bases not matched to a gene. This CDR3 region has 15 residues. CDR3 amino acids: CASRARGQPNSPLHF. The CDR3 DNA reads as TGTGCCAGCAGGGCGAGGGGACAGCCTAATTCACCCCTCCACTTT.

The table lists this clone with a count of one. The CDR3 DNA is TGTGCCAGCAGCCGAGGACAGGTAGAAAAACTGTTTTTT. It codes for CASSRGQVEKLFF. The chain couples TRBV28 to TRBJ1-4, with 7 bases identical to TRBD1. Germline loops: CDR1 MDHEN, CDR2 SYDVKM. V lost 6 bases to trimming and J lost 8 bases; unmatched junction nucleotides: 6. The CDR3 contains 13 residues.

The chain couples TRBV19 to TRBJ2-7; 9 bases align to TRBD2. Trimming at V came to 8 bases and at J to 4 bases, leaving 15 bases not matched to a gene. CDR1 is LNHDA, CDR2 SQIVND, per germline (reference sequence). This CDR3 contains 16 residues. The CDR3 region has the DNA TGTGCCAGTCGCCAAGAAATCGCTAGCGGGATATACGAGCAGTACTTC. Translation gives CASRQEIASGIYEQYF.

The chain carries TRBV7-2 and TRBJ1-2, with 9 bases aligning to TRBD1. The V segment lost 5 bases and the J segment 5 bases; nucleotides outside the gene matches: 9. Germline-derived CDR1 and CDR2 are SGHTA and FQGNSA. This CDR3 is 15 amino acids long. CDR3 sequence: CASSPDRTGVYGYTF. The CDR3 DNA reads TGTGCCAGCAGCCCCGACCGGACAGGGGTATATGGCTACACCTTC.

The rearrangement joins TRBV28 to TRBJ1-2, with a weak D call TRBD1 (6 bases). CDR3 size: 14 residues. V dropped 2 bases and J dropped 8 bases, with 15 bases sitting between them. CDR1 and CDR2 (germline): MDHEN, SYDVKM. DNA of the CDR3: TGTGCCAGCAGTTTACAGGGGAGTCTCGGAGGCTACACCTTC. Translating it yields CASSLQGSLGGYTF.

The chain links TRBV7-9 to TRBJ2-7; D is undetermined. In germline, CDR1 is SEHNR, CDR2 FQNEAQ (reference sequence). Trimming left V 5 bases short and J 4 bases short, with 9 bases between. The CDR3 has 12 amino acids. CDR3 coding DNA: TGTGCCAGCAGCAATTTGGAGTACGAGCAGTACTTC. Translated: CASSNLEYEQYF.

CDR3 nucleotides: TGTGCCAGCAGTTCGACAGGGAGGTTGCAGCCCCAGCATTTT. This translates into CASSSTGRLQPQHF. The chain employs TRBV6-6 and TRBJ1-5; 7 nucleotides match TRBD1. The CDR3 runs 14 residues. V shed 4 bases, J shed 7 bases, and the junction held 7 bases outside the gene matches. Germline V gene sequence: CDR1 MNHNY, CDR2 SVGAGI (reference sequence).

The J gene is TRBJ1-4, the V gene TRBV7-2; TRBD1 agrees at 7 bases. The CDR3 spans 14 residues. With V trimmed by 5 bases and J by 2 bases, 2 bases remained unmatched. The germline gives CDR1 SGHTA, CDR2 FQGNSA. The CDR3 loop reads CASSPQGTNEKLFF. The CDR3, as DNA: TGTGCCAGCAGCCCACAGGGGACTAATGAAAAACTGTTTTTT.

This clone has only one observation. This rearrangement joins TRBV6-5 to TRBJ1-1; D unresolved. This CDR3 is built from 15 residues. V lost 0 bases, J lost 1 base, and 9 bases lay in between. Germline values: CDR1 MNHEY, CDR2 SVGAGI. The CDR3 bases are TGTGCCAGCAGTTACTCGAGGCTGCCGAACACTGAAGCTTTCTTT. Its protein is CASSYSRLPNTEAFF.

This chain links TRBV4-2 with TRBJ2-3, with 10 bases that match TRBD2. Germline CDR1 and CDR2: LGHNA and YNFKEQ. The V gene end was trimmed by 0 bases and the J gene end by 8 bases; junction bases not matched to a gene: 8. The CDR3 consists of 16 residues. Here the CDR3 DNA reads TGTGCCAGCAGCCAAGATGCCGCTAGCGGGAGCGGTACGCAGTATTTT. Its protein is CASSQDAASGSGTQYF.

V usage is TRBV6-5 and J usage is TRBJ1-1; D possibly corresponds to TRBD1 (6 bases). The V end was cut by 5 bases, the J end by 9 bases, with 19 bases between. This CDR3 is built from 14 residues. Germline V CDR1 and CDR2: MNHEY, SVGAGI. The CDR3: CASSQRGAGGKAFF. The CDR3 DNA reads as TGTGCCAGCAGTCAAAGGGGGGCCGGGGGGAAAGCTTTCTTT.

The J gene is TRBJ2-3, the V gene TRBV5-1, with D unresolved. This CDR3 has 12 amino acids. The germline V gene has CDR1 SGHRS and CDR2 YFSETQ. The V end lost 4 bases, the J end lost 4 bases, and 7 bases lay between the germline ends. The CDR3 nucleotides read TGCGCCAGCAGCCCCGAGTCAGATACGCAGTATTTT. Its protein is CASSPESDTQYF.

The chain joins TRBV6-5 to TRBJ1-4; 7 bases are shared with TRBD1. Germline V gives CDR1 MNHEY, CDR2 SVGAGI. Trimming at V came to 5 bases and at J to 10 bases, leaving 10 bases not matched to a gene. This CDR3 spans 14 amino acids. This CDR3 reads CASSRTAGGGKLFF. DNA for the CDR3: TGTGCCAGCAGTCGGACGGCAGGGGGTGGAAAACTGTTTTTT.

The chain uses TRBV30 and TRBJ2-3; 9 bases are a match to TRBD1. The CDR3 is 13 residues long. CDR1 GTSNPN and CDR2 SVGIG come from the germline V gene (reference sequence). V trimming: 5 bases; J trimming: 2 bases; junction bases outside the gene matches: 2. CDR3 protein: CAWDRGFTDTQYF. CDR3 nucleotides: TGTGCCTGGGACAGGGGGTTCACAGATACGCAGTATTTT.

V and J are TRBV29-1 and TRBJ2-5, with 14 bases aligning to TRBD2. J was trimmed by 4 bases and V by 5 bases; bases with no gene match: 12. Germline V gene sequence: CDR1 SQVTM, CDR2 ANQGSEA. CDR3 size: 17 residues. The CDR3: CSVPGLAGVHALETQYF. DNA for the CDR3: TGCAGCGTTCCGGGACTAGCGGGAGTCCATGCATTAGAGACCCAGTACTTC.

Here the CDR3 reads CASKDRRGSEQYF. CDR3 sequence (DNA): TGTGCCAGCAAGGACAGGAGGGGAAGCGAGCAGTACTTC. The chain employs TRBV2 and TRBJ2-7; D is possibly TRBD1 (7 bases). Germline lookup yields CDR1 SNHLY and CDR2 FYNNEI. This CDR3 has 13 amino acids. V dropped 7 bases and J dropped 6 bases, with 16 bases sitting between them.

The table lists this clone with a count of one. The CDR3 sequence is CASSFPTDSKYSNQPQHF. The CDR3 region has the DNA TGTGCCAGCAGTTTCCCAACGGACAGCAAATATAGCAATCAGCCCCAGCATTTT. This chain links TRBV28 with TRBJ1-5, with D perhaps TRBD1 (6 bases). This CDR3 is 18 amino acids long. Per the germline V gene, CDR1 is MDHEN and CDR2 is SYDVKM. V was trimmed by 3 bases and J by 0 bases, leaving 18 bases between them.

The CDR3 loop reads CSVVESWDQKIRDSRYEQYF. CDR3 bases: TGCAGCGTTGTCGAAAGCTGGGACCAGAAAATCCGGGACAGCCGCTACGAGCAGTACTTC. The V gene is TRBV29-1, the J gene TRBJ2-7, with TRBD1 identical over 7 bases. The CDR3 spans 20 residues. V lost 4 bases, J lost 3 bases, and 27 bases stayed unmatched. CDR1 and CDR2 (germline): SQVTM, ANQGSEA.

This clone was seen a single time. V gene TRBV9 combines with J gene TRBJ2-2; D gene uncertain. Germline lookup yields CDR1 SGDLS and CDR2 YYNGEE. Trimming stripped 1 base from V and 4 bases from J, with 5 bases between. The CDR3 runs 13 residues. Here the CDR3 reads CASSVTSTGELFF. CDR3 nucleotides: TGTGCCAGCAGCGTAACAAGCACCGGGGAGCTGTTTTTT.

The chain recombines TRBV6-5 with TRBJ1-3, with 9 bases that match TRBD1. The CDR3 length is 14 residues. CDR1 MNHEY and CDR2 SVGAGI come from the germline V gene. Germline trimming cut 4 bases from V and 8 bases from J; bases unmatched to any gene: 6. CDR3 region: CASSSPGQGDTIYF. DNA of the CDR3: TGTGCCAGCAGTTCTCCGGGACAGGGCGACACCATATATTTT.

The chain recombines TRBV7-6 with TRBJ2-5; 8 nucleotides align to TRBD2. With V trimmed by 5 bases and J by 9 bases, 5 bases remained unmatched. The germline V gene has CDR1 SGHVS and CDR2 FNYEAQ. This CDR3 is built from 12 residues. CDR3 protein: CASSGTSGSQYF. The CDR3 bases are TGTGCCAGCAGCGGGACTAGTGGATCCCAGTACTTC.

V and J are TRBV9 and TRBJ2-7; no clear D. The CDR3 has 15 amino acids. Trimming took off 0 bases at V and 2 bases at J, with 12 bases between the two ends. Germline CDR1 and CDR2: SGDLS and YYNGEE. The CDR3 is CASSVDGRSTYEQYF. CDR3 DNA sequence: TGTGCCAGCAGCGTAGATGGCCGGAGCACCTACGAGCAGTACTTC. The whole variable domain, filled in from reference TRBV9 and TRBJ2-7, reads DSGVTQTPKHLITATGQRVTLRCSPRSGDLSVYWYQQSLDQGLQFLIQYYNGEERAKGNILERFSAQQFPDLHSELNLSSLELGDSALYFCASSVDGRSTYEQYFGPGTRLTVT.